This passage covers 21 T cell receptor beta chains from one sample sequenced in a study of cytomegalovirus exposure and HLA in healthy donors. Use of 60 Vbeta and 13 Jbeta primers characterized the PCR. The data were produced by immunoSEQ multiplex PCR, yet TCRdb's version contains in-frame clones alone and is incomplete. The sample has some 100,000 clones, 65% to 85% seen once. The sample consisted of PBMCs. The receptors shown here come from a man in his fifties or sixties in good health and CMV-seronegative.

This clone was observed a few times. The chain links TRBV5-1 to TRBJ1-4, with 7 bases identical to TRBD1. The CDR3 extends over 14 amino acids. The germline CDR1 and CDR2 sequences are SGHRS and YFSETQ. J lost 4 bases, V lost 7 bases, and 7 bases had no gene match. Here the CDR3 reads CASCLQGDNEKLFF. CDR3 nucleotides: TGCGCCAGCTGCCTTCAGGGGGATAATGAAAAACTGTTTTTT. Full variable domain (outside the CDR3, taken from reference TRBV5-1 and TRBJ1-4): KAGVTQTPRYLIKTRGQQVTLSCSPISGHRSVSWYQQTPGQGLQFLFEYFSETQRNKGNFPGRFSGRQFSNSRSEMNVSTLELGDSALYLCASCLQGDNEKLFFGSGTQLSVL.

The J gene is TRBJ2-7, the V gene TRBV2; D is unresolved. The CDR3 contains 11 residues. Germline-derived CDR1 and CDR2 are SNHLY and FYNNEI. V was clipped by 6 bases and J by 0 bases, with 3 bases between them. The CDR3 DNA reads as TGTGCCAGCAGGTACTCCTACGAGCAGTACTTC. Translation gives CASRYSYEQYF.

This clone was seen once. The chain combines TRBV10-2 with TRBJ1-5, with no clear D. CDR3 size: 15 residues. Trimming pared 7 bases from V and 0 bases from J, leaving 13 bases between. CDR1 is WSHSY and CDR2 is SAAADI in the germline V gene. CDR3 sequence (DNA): TGCGCCAGCAACGAAGGAGGATTTAGCAATCAGCCCCAGCATTTT. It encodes CASNEGGFSNQPQHF.

The CDR3 DNA sequence: TGTGCCAGCAGTCCCGAAATCACAGGGGTTGGAGGCTACACCTTC. Its translation: CASSPEITGVGGYTF. This chain connects TRBV27 to TRBJ1-2, with TRBD1 matching over 7 bases. CDR1 is MNHEY and CDR2 is SMNVEV in the germline V gene (reference sequence). The CDR3 totals 15 residues. The junction had 14 bases not matched to a gene; V was cut back by 5 bases and J by 8 bases.

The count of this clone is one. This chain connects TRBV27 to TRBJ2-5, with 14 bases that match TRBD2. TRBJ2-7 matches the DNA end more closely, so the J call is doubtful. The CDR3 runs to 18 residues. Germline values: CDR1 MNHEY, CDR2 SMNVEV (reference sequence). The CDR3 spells CASSFYGLAGGLSYEQYF. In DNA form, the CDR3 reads TGTGCCAGCAGTTTCTACGGACTAGCGGGAGGCCTCTCCTACGAGCAGTACTTC.

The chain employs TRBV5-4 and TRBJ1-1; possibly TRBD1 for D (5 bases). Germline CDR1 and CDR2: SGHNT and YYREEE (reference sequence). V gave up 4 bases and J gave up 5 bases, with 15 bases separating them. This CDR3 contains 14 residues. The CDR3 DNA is TGTGCCAGCAGCGTACCCTCGGGGGGAACTGAAGCTTTCTTT. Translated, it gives CASSVPSGGTEAFF.

CDR3 nucleotide sequence: TGTGCCAGCCTTAGACTTGCCGGGACAGGGCACACCGGGGAGCTGTTTTTT. Translating gives CASLRLAGTGHTGELFF. J is TRBJ2-2 and V is TRBV7-9; 9 nucleotides match TRBD1. The germline V gene encodes CDR1 SEHNR and CDR2 FQNEAQ (reference sequence). Losses at the gene ends were 8 bases for V and 3 bases for J; bases not matched to a gene: 13. This CDR3 comprises 17 residues.

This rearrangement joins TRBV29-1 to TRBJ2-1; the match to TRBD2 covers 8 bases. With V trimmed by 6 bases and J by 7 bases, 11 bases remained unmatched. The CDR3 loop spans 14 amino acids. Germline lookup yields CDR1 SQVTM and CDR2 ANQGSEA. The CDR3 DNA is TGCAGCGTCCCCGGGGCGGGGGGTGAAAATGAGCAGTTCTTC. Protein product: CSVPGAGGENEQFF.

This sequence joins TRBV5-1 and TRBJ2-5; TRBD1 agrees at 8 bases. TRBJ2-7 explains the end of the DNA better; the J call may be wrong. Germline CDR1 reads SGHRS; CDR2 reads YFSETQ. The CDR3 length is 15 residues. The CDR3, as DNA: TGCGCCAGCAGCTTGGAACCAGGGGGCAGAAGCGAGCAGTACTTC. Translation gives CASSLEPGGRSEQYF.

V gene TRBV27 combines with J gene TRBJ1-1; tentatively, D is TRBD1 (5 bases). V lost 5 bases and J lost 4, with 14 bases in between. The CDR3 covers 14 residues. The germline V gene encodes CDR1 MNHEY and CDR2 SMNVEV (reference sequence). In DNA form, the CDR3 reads TGTGCCAGCAGTGGATGGGGCGACGGCACTGAAGCTTTCTTT. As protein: CASSGWGDGTEAFF.

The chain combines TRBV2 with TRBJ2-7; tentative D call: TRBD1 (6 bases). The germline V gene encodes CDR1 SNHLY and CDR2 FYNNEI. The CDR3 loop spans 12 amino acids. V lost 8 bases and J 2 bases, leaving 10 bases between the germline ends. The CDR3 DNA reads TGTGCCAGCTCGCAGGGGCCCTACGAGCAGTACTTC. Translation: CASSQGPYEQYF.

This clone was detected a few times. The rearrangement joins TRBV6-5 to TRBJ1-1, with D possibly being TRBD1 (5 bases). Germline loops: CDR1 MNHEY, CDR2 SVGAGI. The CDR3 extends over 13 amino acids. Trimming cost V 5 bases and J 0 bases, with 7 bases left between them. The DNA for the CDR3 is TGTGCCAGCAGTCGACAGCTGAACACTGAAGCTTTCTTT. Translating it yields CASSRQLNTEAFF.

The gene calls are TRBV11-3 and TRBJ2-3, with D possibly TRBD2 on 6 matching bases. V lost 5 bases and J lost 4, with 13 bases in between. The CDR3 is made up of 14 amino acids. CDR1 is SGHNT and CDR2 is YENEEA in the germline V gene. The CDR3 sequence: CASSRGGGSDTQYF. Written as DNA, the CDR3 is TGTGCCAGCAGCCGAGGTGGGGGGTCAGATACGCAGTATTTT.

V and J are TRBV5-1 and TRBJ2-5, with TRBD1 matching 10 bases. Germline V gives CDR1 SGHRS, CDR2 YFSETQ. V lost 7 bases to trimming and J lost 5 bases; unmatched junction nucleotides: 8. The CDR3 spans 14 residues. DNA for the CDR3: TGCGCCAGCCGGACAGGGGGTTTGGAGGAGACCCAGTACTTC. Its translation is CASRTGGLEETQYF.

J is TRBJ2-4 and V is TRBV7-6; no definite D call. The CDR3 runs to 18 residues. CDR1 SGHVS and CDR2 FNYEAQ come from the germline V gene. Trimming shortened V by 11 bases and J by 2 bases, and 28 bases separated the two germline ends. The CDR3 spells CAHPVRLPGSTSKNIQYF. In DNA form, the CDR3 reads TGTGCCCACCCCGTACGATTGCCAGGCTCCACATCCAAAAACATTCAGTACTTC. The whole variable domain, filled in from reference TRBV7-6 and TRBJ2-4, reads GAGVSQSPRYKVTKRGQDVALRCDPISGHVSLYWYRQALGQGPEFLTYFNYEAQQDKSGLPNDRFSAERPEGSISTLTIQRTEQRDSAMYRCAHPVRLPGSTSKNIQYFGAGTRLSVL.

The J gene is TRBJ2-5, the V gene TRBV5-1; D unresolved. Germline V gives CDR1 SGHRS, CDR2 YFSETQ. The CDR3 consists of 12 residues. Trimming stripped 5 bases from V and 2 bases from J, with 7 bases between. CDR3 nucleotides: TGCGCCAGCAGTTTAGCACAAGAGACCCAGTACTTC. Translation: CASSLAQETQYF.

CDR3 residues: CSTTGLGLAGDTQYF. CDR3 coding DNA: TGCAGCACCACGGGTCTAGGACTAGCGGGAGATACGCAGTATTTT. The chain links TRBV29-1 to TRBJ2-3; 11 bases match TRBD2. CDR1 is SQVTM and CDR2 is ANQGSEA in the germline V gene. This CDR3 region has 15 residues. The V segment lost 8 bases and the J segment 5 bases; nucleotides outside the gene matches: 12.

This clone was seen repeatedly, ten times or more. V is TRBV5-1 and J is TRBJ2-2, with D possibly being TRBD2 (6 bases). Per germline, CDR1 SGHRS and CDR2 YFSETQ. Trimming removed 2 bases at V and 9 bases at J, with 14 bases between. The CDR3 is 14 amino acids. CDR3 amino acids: CASSLTGESRELFF. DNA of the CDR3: TGCGCCAGCAGCTTAACGGGAGAATCGAGGGAGCTGTTTTTT.

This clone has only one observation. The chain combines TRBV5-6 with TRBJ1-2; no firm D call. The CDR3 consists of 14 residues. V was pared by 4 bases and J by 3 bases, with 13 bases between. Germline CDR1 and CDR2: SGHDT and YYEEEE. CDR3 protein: CASSPLRQDYGYTF. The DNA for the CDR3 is TGTGCCAGCAGCCCCCTTAGGCAGGACTATGGCTACACCTTC.

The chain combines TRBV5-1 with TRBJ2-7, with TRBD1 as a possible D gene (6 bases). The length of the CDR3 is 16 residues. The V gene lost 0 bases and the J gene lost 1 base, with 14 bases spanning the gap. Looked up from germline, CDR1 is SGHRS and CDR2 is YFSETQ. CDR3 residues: CASSLGGQRGSYEQYF. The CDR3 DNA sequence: TGCGCCAGCAGCTTGGGGGGACAAAGAGGGTCCTACGAGCAGTACTTC.

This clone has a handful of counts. The DNA for the CDR3 is TGTGCCATCAGCGGGACAGCTATGAACACTGAAGCTTTCTTT. It is translated as CAISGTAMNTEAFF. The genes are TRBV10-3 and TRBJ1-1; 7 nucleotides line up with TRBD1. The CDR3 loop spans 14 amino acids. V gave up 6 bases and J gave up 0 bases; unmatched junction bases: 4. Per the germline V gene, CDR1 is ENHRY and CDR2 is SYGVKD.